These 28 T cell receptor beta chains were all obtained from the same sample, sequenced in a study of cytomegalovirus exposure and HLA in healthy donors. PCR used 60 Vbeta primers and 13 Jbeta primers. Sequenced by immunoSEQ multiplex PCR; TCRdb stores in-frame clones only, minus some. The sample includes 100,000 to 150,000 clones, about 80% of them seen just once. The sequencing input was PBMCs. These TCRs come from a man aged 40-55 years in good health and CMV-seronegative.

The chain is built from TRBV7-2 and TRBJ2-5; TRBD1 is a possible D gene (5 bases). CDR1 and CDR2 (germline): SGHTA, FQGNSA. This CDR3 is 14 amino acids long. Trimming took 0 bases from V and 5 from J, leaving 10 bases between them. CDR3 sequence: CASSLAAGLETQYF. CDR3 sequence (DNA): TGTGCCAGCAGCTTAGCGGCAGGGTTGGAGACCCAGTACTTC. Variable domain in full (rest from reference TRBV7-2 and TRBJ2-5): GAGVSQSPSNKVTEKGKDVELRCDPISGHTALYWYRQSLGQGLEFLIYFQGNSAPDKSGLPSDRFSAERTGGSVSTLTIQRTQQEDSAVYLCASSLAAGLETQYFGPGTRLLVL.

The V gene is TRBV6-1, the J gene TRBJ2-1, with D unclear. Trimming removed 6 bases at V and 0 bases at J, with 6 bases between. The CDR3 has 13 amino acids. The germline V gene has CDR1 MNHNS and CDR2 SASEGT. The CDR3 DNA reads TGTGCCAGCAGCGATAGCTCCTACAATGAGCAGTTCTTC. Amino acid sequence: CASSDSSYNEQFF.

V and J are TRBV18 and TRBJ2-1, with D possibly matching TRBD1 (6 bases). This CDR3 comprises 17 residues. Germline CDR1 and CDR2: KGHSH and LQKENI. V was pared by 3 bases and J by 4 bases, with 19 bases between. The DNA of the CDR3 is TGTGCCAGCTCACCCTCCACCTCCAGGGGAAGTTACAATGAGCAGTTCTTC. Its protein is CASSPSTSRGSYNEQFF.

V gene TRBV5-1 combines with J gene TRBJ1-1; TRBD1 aligns across 8 bases. Per germline, CDR1 SGHRS and CDR2 YFSETQ. V dropped 1 base and J dropped 1; count of bases not matched to a gene: 9. The CDR3 consists of 17 residues. In DNA form, the CDR3 reads TGCGCCAGCAGCTTGCCCTCCGGGACAGGACCGAACACTGAAGCTTTCTTT. It is translated as CASSLPSGTGPNTEAFF.

This sequence joins TRBV2 and TRBJ1-2; 10 positions match TRBD1. Germline CDR1 reads SNHLY; CDR2 reads FYNNEI. J was trimmed by 8 bases and V by 5 bases; bases with no gene match: 8. The CDR3 contains 14 residues. The CDR3 DNA reads as TGTGCCAGCAGTTACCTCGGGACAGGGGACGGCTACACCTTC. This gives the protein CASSYLGTGDGYTF.

On this clone: This CDR3 is also generated by other DNA sequences in the sample. V and J are TRBV2 and TRBJ1-2, with 9 nucleotides matching TRBD1. The length of the CDR3 is 14 residues. Germline-derived CDR1 and CDR2 are SNHLY and FYNNEI. J lost 8 bases, V lost 2 bases, and 6 bases had no gene match. CDR3 in amino acids: CASSEWGQGGGYTF. CDR3 in DNA: TGTGCCAGCAGTGAATGGGGACAGGGAGGCGGCTACACCTTC.

The V gene is TRBV19, the J gene TRBJ2-1; 9 positions agree with TRBD1. Germline V gene data show CDR1 as LNHDA and CDR2 as SQIVND (reference sequence). The CDR3 has 16 residues. The V and J ends lost 4 bases and 4 bases, in that order; junction bases with no gene match: 8. CDR3 loop: CASSTPLGTGYNEQFF. The DNA of the CDR3 is TGTGCCAGTAGTACCCCTTTAGGGACAGGGTACAATGAGCAGTTCTTC.

The V and J genes are TRBV2 and TRBJ2-7, with D possibly being TRBD1 (5 bases). This CDR3 spans 14 amino acids. Germline CDR1 SNHLY, CDR2 FYNNEI. V lost 6 bases and J lost 0, with 12 bases in between. The CDR3 protein is CASRSGAISYEQYF. Here the CDR3 DNA reads TGTGCCAGCAGGAGTGGGGCGATCTCCTACGAGCAGTACTTC.

The V call is TRBV2, the J call TRBJ1-6; 9 bases align to TRBD1. The CDR3 length is 15 residues. CDR1 and CDR2 (germline): SNHLY, FYNNEI. Germline trimming cut 6 bases from V and 9 bases from J; bases unmatched to any gene: 9. The CDR3 DNA sequence: TGTGCCAGCAGACCCAGGACAGGGGTTAGTTCACCCCTCCACTTT. Translation gives CASRPRTGVSSPLHF.

The chain carries TRBV27 and TRBJ1-4; D is perhaps TRBD1 (5 bases). The CDR3 runs to 13 residues. Germline assignment: CDR1 MNHEY and CDR2 SMNVEV (reference sequence). Trimming removed 5 bases from V and 4 bases from J, with 8 bases in between. The CDR3 bases are TGTGCCAGCAGTCCCAGGGATAATGAAAAACTGTTTTTT. Its translation: CASSPRDNEKLFF.

The chain combines TRBV7-3 with TRBJ1-2, with a tentative D call TRBD1 (5 bases). Germline CDR1 is SGHTA and CDR2 is FQGTGA. The V end lost 5 bases, the J end lost 8 bases, and 24 bases lay between the germline ends. The CDR3 extends over 16 amino acids. The CDR3 loop reads CASSLRGRERPWGYTF. For the CDR3, the DNA is TGTGCCAGCAGCCTAAGGGGCAGAGAACGACCTTGGGGCTACACCTTC.

The V call is TRBV5-4, the J call TRBJ2-7; 13 nucleotides align to TRBD2. V lost 4 bases, J lost 6 bases, and 7 bases stayed unmatched. The germline gives CDR1 SGHNT, CDR2 YYREEE (reference sequence). The length of the CDR3 is 15 residues. CDR3 protein: CASSPTSGRAVEQYF. The CDR3 bases are TGTGCCAGCAGCCCCACTAGCGGGAGGGCTGTCGAGCAGTACTTC. Drawing the rest from reference TRBV5-4 and TRBJ2-7, the complete variable domain is ETGVTQSPTHLIKTRGQQVTLRCSSQSGHNTVSWYQQALGQGPQFIFQYYREEENGRGNFPPRFSGLQFPNYSSELNVNALELDDSALYLCASSPTSGRAVEQYFGPGTRLTVT.

V gene TRBV2 combines with J gene TRBJ1-6; a weak D match, TRBD1 (6 bases). The V end was cut by 5 bases, the J end by 5 bases, with 13 bases between. This CDR3 spans 15 amino acids. Germline CDR1 is SNHLY and CDR2 is FYNNEI. CDR3 protein: CASSTRTANNSPLHF. As DNA, the CDR3 is TGTGCCAGCAGTACTCGGACAGCAAATAATTCACCCCTCCACTTT.

J is TRBJ2-1 and V is TRBV19; D unresolved. The length of the CDR3 is 12 residues. V lost 8 bases and J lost 8, with 13 bases in between. Germline loops: CDR1 LNHDA, CDR2 SQIVND (reference sequence). Here the CDR3 reads CASRSPSDEQFF. CDR3 nucleotide sequence: TGTGCCAGTCGATCTCCTTCGGATGAGCAGTTCTTC.

The gene calls are TRBV28 and TRBJ1-1, with D possibly TRBD1 on 6 matching bases. The V end lost 2 bases, the J end lost 5 bases, and 15 bases lay between the germline ends. The CDR3 extends over 15 amino acids. Germline CDR1 MDHEN, CDR2 SYDVKM. Written as DNA, the CDR3 is TGTGCCAGCAGTTTAGGGGGCCAGGGAAGAACTGAAGCTTTCTTT. Its translation is CASSLGGQGRTEAFF.

The chain recombines TRBV7-8 with TRBJ2-7; 9 bases line up with TRBD1. This CDR3 is 15 amino acids long. Germline loops: CDR1 SGHVS, CDR2 FQNEAQ. V gave up 5 bases and J gave up 3 bases; unmatched junction bases: 8. This chain's CDR3 is CASSPRTGDGYEQYF. The CDR3 DNA follows: TGTGCCAGCAGCCCCCGGACAGGGGACGGCTACGAGCAGTACTTC.

This clone was counted between two and nine times. The CDR3: CASSTGQDNEKLFF. The DNA of the CDR3 is TGTGCCAGCAGTACGGGACAGGATAATGAAAAACTGTTTTTT. The chain carries TRBV6-5 and TRBJ1-4; 8 bases are shared with TRBD1. Germline values: CDR1 MNHEY, CDR2 SVGAGI. V was clipped by 5 bases and J by 4 bases; unmatched bases: 3. CDR3 length equals 14 residues.

This chain uses TRBV29-1 with TRBJ2-1; D gene ambiguous. Germline lookup yields CDR1 SQVTM and CDR2 ANQGSEA. V gave up 3 bases and J gave up 5 bases, with 23 bases separating them. The CDR3 consists of 17 residues. The CDR3 DNA follows: TGCAGCGTTGATGGTGTATACTACTGGCAGTTTAACAATGAGCAGTTCTTC. Its translation: CSVDGVYYWQFNNEQFF.

This sequence joins TRBV6-5 and TRBJ1-5; TRBD1 matches 7 bases. The V and J ends lost 2 bases and 4 bases, in that order; junction bases with no gene match: 5. CDR1 is MNHEY and CDR2 is SVGAGI in the germline V gene. The CDR3 is 15 residues long. CDR3 region: CASSYGGQPNQPQHF. CDR3 in DNA: TGTGCCAGCAGTTACGGGGGACAGCCTAATCAGCCCCAGCATTTT.

The chain is built from TRBV9 and TRBJ1-2; TRBD1 agrees at 7 bases. This CDR3 spans 14 amino acids. V lost 0 bases to trimming and J lost 7 bases; unmatched junction nucleotides: 6. Germline loops: CDR1 SGDLS, CDR2 YYNGEE. Written as DNA, the CDR3 is TGTGCCAGCAGCGTAGAGGTAGGGGGCGGTGGCTACACCTTC. Translation: CASSVEVGGGGYTF.

The chain has TRBV6-5 and TRBJ2-7; tentative D call: TRBD1 (6 bases). The CDR3 totals 14 residues. V dropped 6 bases and J dropped 2 bases, with 14 bases sitting between them. In germline, CDR1 is MNHEY, CDR2 SVGAGI. This CDR3 reads CASRPTGGPYEQYF. In DNA form, the CDR3 reads TGTGCCAGCAGACCGACAGGCGGACCCTACGAGCAGTACTTC.

The chain couples TRBV5-6 to TRBJ2-1; 14 nucleotides agree with TRBD2. V gave up 3 bases and J gave up 0 bases; unmatched junction bases: 8. From germline, CDR1 is SGHDT and CDR2 YYEEEE. This CDR3 comprises 19 residues. The CDR3 region is CASSSTGTSGSSSYNEQFF. CDR3 DNA: TGTGCCAGCAGCTCTACCGGGACTAGCGGGAGCAGCTCCTACAATGAGCAGTTCTTC.

This chain connects TRBV5-1 to TRBJ2-7; 8 bases map to TRBD2. The CDR3 contains 15 residues. Trimming cost V 4 bases and J 5 bases; bases outside gene matches: 11. Germline V CDR1 and CDR2: SGHRS, YFSETQ. The CDR3 spells CASSPKTSDGDEQYF. The CDR3 DNA is TGCGCCAGCAGCCCTAAGACTAGCGACGGGGACGAGCAGTACTTC.

The rearrangement uses TRBV28 and TRBJ1-5, with TRBD1 matching 9 bases. The CDR3 has 15 amino acids. CDR1 is MDHEN and CDR2 is SYDVKM in the germline V gene. With 4 bases clipped from V and 4 bases from J, the junction kept 5 bases outside the gene matches. The CDR3 reads CASSYRGLGNQPQHF. CDR3 bases: TGTGCCAGCAGTTACAGGGGGCTCGGTAATCAGCCCCAGCATTTT.

This sequence joins TRBV4-1 and TRBJ2-7; D possibly corresponds to TRBD1 (7 bases). The CDR3 is made up of 16 amino acids. The ends were cut back, 0 bases at V and 1 base at J, with 13 bases in the middle. Germline CDR1 and CDR2: MGHRA and YSYEKL. This chain's CDR3 is CASSQDGGGSSYEQYF. As DNA, the CDR3 is TGCGCCAGCAGCCAAGATGGAGGGGGCTCGTCCTACGAGCAGTACTTC.

This clone was seen only once. The gene calls are TRBV7-7 and TRBJ1-1; D unresolved. Trimming took 5 bases from V and 0 from J, leaving 13 bases between them. CDR3 length equals 15 residues. The germline CDR1 and CDR2 sequences are SSHAT and FNYEAQ (reference sequence). CDR3 DNA: TGTGCCAGCAGCCCTATGTCGCTAATGAACACTGAAGCTTTCTTT. It codes for CASSPMSLMNTEAFF.

The rearrangement links TRBV5-1 to TRBJ2-7; D possibly corresponds to TRBD2 (6 bases). The length of the CDR3 is 14 residues. CDR1 SGHRS and CDR2 YFSETQ come from the germline V gene. V lost 3 bases and J 1 base, leaving 11 bases between the germline ends. The CDR3 sequence is CASSSGAGSYEQYF. CDR3 nucleotides: TGCGCCAGCAGCTCGGGAGCTGGTTCCTACGAGCAGTACTTC.

This clone was found once. V is TRBV9 and J is TRBJ2-5; D not certain. Germline lookup yields CDR1 SGDLS and CDR2 YYNGEE. V gave up 0 bases and J gave up 1 base, with 10 bases separating them. The CDR3 length is 15 residues. The CDR3 region is CASSVGSHPQETQYF. The CDR3 coding sequence is TGTGCCAGCAGCGTAGGAAGCCATCCCCAAGAGACCCAGTACTTC.